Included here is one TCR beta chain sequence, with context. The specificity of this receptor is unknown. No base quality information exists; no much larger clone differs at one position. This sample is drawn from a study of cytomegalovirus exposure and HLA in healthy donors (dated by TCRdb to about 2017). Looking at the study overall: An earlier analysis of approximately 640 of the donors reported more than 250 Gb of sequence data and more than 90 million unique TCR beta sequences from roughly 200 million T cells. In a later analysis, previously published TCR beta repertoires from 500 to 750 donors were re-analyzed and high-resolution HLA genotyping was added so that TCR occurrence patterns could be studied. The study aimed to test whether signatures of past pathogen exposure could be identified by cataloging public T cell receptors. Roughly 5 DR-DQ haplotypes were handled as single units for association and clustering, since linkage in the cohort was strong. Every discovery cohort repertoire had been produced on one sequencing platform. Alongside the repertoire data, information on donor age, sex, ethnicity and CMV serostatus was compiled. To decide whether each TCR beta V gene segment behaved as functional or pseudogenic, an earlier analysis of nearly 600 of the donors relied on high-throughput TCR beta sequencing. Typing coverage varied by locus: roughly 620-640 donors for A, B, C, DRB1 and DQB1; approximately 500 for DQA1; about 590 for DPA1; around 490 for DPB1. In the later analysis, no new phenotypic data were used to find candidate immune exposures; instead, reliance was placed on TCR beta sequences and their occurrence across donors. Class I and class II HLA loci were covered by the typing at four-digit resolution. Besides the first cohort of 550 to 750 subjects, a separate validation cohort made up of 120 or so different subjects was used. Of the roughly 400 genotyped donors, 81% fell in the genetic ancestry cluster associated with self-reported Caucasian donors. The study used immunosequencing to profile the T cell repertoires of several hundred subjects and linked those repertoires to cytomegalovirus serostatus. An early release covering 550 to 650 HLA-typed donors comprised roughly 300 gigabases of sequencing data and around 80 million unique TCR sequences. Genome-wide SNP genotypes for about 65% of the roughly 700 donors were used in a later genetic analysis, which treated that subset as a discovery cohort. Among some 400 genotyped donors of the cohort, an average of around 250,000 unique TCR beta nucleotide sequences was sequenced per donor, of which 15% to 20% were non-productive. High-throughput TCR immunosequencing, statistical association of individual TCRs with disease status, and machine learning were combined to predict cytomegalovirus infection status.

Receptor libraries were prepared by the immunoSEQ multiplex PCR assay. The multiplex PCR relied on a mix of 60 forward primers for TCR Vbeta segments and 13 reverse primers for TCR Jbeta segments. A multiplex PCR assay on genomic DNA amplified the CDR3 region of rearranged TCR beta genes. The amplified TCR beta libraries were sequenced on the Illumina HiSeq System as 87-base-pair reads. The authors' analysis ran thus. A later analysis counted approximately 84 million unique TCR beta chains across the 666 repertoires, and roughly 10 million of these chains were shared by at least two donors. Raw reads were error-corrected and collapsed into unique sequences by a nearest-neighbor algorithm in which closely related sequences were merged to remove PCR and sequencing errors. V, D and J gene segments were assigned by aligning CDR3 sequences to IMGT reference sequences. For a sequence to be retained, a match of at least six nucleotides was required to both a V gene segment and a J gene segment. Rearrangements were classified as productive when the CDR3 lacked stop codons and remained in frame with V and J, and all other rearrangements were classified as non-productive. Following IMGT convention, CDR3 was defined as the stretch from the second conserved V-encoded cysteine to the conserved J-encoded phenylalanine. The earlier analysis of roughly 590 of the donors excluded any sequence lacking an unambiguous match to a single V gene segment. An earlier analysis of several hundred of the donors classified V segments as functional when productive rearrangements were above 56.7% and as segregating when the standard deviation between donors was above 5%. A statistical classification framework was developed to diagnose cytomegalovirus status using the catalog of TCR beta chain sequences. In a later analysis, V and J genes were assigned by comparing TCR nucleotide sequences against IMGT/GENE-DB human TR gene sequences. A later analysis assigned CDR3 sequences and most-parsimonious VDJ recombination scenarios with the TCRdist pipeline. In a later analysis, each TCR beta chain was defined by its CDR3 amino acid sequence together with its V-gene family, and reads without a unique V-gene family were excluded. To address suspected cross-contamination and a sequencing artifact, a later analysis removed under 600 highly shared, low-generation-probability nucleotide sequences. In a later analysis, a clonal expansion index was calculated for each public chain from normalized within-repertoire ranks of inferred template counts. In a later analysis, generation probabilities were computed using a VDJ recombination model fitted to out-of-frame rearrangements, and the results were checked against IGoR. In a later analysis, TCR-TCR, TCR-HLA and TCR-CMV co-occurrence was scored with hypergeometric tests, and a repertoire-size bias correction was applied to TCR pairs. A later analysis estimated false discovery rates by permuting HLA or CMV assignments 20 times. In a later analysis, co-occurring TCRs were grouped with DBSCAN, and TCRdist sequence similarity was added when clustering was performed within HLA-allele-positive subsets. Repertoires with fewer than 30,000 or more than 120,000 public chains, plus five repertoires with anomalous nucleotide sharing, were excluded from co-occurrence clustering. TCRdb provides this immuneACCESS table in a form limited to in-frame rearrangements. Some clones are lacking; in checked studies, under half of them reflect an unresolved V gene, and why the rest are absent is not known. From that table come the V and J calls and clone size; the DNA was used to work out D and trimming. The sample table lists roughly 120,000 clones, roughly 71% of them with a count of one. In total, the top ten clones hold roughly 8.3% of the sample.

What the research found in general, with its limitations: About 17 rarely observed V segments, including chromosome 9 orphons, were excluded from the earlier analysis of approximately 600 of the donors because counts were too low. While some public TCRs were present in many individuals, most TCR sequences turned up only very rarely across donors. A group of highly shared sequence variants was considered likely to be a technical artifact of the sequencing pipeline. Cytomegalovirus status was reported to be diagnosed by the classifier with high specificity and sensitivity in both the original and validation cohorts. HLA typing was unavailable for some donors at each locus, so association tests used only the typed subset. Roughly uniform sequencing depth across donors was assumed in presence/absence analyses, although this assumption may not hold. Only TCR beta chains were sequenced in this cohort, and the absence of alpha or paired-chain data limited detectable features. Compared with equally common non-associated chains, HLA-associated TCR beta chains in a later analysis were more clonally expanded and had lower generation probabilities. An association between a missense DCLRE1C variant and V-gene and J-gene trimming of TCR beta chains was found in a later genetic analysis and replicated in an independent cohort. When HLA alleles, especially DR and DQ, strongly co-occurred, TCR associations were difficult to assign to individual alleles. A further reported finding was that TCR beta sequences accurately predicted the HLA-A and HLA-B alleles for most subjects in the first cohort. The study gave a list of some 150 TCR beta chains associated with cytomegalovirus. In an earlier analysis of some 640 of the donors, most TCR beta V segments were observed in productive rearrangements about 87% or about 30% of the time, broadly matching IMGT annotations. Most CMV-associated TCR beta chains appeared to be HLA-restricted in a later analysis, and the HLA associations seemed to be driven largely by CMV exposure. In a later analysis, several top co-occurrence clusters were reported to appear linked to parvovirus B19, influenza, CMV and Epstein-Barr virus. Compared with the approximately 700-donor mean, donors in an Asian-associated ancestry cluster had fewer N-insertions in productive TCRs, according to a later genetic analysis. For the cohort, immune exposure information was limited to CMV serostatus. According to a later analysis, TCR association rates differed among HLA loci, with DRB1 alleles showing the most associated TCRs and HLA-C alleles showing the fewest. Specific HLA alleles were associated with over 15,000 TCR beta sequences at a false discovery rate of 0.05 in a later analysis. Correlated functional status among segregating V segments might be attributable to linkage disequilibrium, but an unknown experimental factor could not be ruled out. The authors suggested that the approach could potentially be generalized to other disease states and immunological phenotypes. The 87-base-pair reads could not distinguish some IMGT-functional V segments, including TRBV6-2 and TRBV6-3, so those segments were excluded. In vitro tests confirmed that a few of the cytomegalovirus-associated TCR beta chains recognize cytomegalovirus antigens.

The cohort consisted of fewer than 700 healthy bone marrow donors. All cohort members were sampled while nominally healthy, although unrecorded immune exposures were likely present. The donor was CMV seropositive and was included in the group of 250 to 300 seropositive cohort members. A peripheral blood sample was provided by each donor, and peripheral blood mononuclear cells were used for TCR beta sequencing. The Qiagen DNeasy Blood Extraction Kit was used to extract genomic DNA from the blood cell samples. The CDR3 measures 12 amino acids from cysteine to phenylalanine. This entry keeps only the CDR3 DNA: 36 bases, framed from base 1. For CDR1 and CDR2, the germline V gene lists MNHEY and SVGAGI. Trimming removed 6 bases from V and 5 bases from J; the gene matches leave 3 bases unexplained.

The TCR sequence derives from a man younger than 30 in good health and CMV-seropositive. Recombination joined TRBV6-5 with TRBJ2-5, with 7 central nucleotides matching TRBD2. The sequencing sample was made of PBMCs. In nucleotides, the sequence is TGTGCCAGCAGGGGGGGGGACGAGACCCAGTACTTC. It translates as CASRGGDETQYF.